This T cell receptor beta chain stems from a study of cytomegalovirus exposure and HLA in healthy donors. Whole-study findings and limits: Of the V segments, some could not be distinguished, including TRBV6-2 and TRBV6-3, and were excluded. A prior analysis recorded that most TCR beta V segments were productive about 90% or about 30% of the time. Across HLA loci, a later analysis found differing TCR association rates, with DRB1 most and HLA-C fewest. Specificity for CMV antigens was confirmed in vitro for a few of the CMV-associated chains.

As regards this clone: What it binds is unknown.

Germline V gives CDR1 SEHNR, CDR2 FQNEAQ (reference sequence). CDR3 length: 14 amino acids. The V end lost 3 bases, the J end lost 3 bases, and 10 bases lay between the germline ends. The PCR employed 60 Vbeta primers together with 13 Jbeta primers. Profiled with immunoSEQ multiplex PCR; TCRdb holds only in-frame clones, not every one. The table includes 140,000 or so clones, 84% detected once. Material: PBMCs. The TCR originated in a boy between 2 and 10 years old in good health and CMV-seronegative. V gene TRBV7-9 combines with J gene TRBJ2-3; the D gene is possibly TRBD2 (7 bases). The CDR3 DNA sequence: TGTGCCAGCAGCTTGGGGGGGCGGACAGATACGCAGTATTTT. It specifies CASSLGGRTDTQYF.